The sample holds one count of the clone carrying this TCR beta chain. The data were taken from a study of OX40 agonist ivuxolimab in advanced cancers. Study-level background: Clinicians treated patients with ivuxolimab, an agonistic anti-OX40 (CD134) antibody.

Germline CDR1 and CDR2: LGHNA and YSLEER. The CDR3 totals 18 residues. V trimming: 2 bases; J trimming: 6 bases; junction bases outside the gene matches: 13. The protocol was immunoSEQ multiplex PCR, while the TCRdb copy is restricted to in-frame clones and leaves out a portion. The sample lists about 50,000 clones, around 84% occurring once. The TCR comes from an adult with an advanced solid tumor such as melanoma, head and neck, liver or kidney cancer. This chain uses TRBV4-3 with TRBJ2-3; TRBD2 matches at 11 bases. The specimen comprised CD4+ or CD8+ T cells sorted from blood, sampled in a trial of the OX40 agonist ivuxolimab. The CDR3 nucleotides are TGCGCCAGCAGCCAACCCTCGTCGCTACTAGCGGGAGCCGATACGCAGTATTTT. Residues: CASSQPSSLLAGADTQYF.